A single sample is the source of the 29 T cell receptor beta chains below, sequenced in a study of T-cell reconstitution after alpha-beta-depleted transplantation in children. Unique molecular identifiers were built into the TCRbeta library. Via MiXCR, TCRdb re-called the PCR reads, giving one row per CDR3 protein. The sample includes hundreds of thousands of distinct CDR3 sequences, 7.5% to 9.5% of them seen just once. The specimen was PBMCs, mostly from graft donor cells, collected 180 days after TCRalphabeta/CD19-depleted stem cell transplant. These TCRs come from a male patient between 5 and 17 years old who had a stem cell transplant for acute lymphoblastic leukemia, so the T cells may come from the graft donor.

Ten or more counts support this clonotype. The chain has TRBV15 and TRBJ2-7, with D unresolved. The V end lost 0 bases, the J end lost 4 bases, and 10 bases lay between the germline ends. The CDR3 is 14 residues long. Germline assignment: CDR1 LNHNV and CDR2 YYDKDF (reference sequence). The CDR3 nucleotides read TGTGCCACCAGCAGAGAACGCCACACATACGAGCAGTACTTC. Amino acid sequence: CATSRERHTYEQYF.

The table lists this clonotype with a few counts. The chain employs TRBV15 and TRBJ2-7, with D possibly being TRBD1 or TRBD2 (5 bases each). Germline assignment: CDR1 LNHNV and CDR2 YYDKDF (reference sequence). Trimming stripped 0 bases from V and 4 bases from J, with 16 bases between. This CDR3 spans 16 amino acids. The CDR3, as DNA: TGTGCCACCAGCAGAGAAAAAACTAGAGGGGTTTACGAGCAGTACTTC. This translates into CATSREKTRGVYEQYF.

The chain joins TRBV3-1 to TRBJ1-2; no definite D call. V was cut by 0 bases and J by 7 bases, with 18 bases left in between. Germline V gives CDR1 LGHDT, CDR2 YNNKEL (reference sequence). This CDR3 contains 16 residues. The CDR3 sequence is CASSQDGSGETSGYTF. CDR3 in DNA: TGTGCCAGCAGCCAAGATGGATCCGGGGAAACAAGTGGCTACACCTTC. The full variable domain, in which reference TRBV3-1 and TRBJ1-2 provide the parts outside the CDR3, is DTAVSQTPKYLVTQMGNDKSIKCEQNLGHDTMYWYKQDSKKFLKIMFSYNNKELIINETVPNRFSPKSPDKAHLNLHINSLELGDSAVYFCASSQDGSGETSGYTFGSGTRLTVV.

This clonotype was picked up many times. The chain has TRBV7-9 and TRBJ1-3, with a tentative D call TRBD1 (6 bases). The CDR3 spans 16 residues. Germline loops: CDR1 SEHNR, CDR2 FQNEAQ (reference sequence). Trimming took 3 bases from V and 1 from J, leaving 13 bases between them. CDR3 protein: CASSFGTLWSGNTIYF. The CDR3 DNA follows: TGTGCCAGCAGCTTCGGGACACTCTGGTCTGGAAACACCATATATTTT.

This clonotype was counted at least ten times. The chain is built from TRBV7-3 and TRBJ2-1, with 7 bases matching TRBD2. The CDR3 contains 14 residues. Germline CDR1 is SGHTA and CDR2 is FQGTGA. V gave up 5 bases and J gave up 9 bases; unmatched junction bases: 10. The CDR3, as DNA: TGTGCCAGCAGCCCCGGACTAGTTCCGGGTGAGCAGTTCTTC. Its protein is CASSPGLVPGEQFF.

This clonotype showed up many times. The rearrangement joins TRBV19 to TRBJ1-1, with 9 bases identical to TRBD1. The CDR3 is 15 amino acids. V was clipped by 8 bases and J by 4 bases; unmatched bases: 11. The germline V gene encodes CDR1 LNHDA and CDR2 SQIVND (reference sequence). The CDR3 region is CASRDREGSGTEAFF. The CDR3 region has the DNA TGTGCCAGTCGGGACAGGGAGGGTTCGGGCACTGAAGCTTTCTTT. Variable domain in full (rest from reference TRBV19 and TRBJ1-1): DGGITQSPKYLFRKEGQNVTLSCEQNLNHDAMYWYRQDPGQGLRLIYYSQIVNDFQKGDIAEGYSVSREKKESFPLTVTSAQKNPTAFYLCASRDREGSGTEAFFGQGTRLTVV.

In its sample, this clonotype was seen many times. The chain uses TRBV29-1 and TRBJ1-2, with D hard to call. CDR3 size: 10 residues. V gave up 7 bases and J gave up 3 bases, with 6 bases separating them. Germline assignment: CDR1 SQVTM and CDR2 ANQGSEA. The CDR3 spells CSAVDYGYTF. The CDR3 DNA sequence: TGCAGCGCCGTGGACTATGGCTACACCTTC.

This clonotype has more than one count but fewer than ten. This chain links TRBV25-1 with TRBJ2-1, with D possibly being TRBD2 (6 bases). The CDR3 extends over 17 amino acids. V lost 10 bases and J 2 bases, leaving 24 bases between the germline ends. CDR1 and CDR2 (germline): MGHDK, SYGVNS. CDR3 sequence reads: CANSSTGREPPYNEQFF. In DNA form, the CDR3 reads TGTGCCAACAGCTCCACTGGGCGGGAACCACCCTACAATGAGCAGTTCTTC.

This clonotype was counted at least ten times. The CDR3, as DNA: TGTGCCAGCAGTTGGGATCACGCGACCAACAATCAGCCCCAGCATTTT. Translated, it gives CASSWDHATNNQPQHF. The J gene is TRBJ1-5, the V gene TRBV12-3 or TRBV12-4; D is ambiguous. Trimming shortened V by 4 bases and J by 3 bases, and 16 bases separated the two germline ends. The CDR3 consists of 16 residues.

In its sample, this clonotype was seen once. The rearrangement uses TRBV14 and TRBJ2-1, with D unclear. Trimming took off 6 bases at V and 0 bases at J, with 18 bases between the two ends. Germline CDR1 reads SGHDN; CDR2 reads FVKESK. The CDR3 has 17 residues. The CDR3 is CASSRTLSRGSYNEQFF. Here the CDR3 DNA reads TGTGCCAGCAGTCGGACGCTTTCACGAGGCTCCTACAATGAGCAGTTCTTC.

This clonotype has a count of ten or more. CDR3 coding DNA: TGCAGCGTTGAAGAGAGGGCTAGCACCTACTCCTACAATGAGCAGTTCTTC. Translated: CSVEERASTYSYNEQFF. V and J are TRBV29-1 and TRBJ2-1, with a possible D match to TRBD2 (5 bases). Germline V gene lookup returns CDR1 SQVTM and CDR2 ANQGSEA. Trimming stripped 0 bases from V and 0 bases from J, with 15 bases between. The CDR3 covers 17 residues.

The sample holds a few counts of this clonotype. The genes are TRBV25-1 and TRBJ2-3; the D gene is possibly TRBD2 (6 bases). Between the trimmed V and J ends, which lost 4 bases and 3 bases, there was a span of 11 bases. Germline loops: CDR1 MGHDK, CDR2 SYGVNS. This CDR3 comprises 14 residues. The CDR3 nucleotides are TGTGCCAGCAGTGGGGGGGAAGGTACAGATACGCAGTATTTT. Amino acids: CASSGGEGTDTQYF.

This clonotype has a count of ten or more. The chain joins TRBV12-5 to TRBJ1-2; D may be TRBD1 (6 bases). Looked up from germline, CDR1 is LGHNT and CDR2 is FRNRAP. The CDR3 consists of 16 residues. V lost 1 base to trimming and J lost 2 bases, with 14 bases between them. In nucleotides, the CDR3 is TGTGCTAGTGGTTTGGGGACAGAGTGGTTAAACTATGGCTACACCTTC. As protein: CASGLGTEWLNYGYTF.

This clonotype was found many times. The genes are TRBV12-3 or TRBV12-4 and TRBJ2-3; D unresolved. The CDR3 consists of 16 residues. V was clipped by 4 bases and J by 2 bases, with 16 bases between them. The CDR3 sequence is CASSSLSVFATDTQYF. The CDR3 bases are TGTGCCAGCAGTTCCCTTTCAGTTTTCGCCACAGATACGCAGTATTTT.

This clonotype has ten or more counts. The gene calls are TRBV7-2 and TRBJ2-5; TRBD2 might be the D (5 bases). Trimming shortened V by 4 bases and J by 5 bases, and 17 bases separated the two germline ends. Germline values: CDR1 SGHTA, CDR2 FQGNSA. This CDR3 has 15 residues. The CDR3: CASSSATGLAETQYF. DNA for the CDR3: TGTGCCAGCAGCTCAGCGACGGGGTTGGCGGAGACCCAGTACTTC.

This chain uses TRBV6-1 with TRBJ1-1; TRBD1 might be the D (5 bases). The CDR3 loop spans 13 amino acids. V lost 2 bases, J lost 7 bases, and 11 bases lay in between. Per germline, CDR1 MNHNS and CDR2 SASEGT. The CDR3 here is CASSERGADEAFF. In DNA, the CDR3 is TGTGCCAGCAGTGAAAGGGGCGCGGATGAAGCTTTCTTT.

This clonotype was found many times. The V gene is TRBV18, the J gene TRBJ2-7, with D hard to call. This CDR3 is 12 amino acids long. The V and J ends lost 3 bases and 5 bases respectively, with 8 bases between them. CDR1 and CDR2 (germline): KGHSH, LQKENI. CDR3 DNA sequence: TGTGCCAGCTCACCCCCTGAGAACGAGCAGTACTTC. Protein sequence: CASSPPENEQYF.

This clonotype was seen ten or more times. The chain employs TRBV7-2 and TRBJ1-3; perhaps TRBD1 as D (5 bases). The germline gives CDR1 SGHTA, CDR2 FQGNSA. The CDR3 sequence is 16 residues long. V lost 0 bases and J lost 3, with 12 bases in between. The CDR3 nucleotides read TGTGCCAGCAGCTTAGCGCGGGGCCGCTATGGAAACACCATATATTTT. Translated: CASSLARGRYGNTIYF.

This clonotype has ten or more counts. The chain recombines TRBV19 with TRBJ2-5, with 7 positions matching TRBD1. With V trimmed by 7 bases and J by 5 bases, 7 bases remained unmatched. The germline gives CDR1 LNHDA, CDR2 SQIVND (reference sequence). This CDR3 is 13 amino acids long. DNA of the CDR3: TGTGCCAGTACCCCGACAGGGCGGGAGACCCAGTACTTC. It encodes CASTPTGRETQYF.

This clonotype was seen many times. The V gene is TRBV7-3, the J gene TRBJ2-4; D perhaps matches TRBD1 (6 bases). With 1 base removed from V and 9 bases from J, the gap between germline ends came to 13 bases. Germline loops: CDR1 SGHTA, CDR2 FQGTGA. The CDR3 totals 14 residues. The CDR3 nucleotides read TGTGCCAGCAGCTTAAACAGGGCCCAAGGCATTCAGTACTTC. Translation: CASSLNRAQGIQYF. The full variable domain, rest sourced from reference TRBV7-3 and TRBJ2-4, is GAGVSQTPSNKVTEKGKYVELRCDPISGHTALYWYRQSLGQGPEFLIYFQGTGAADDSGLPNDRFFAVRPEGSVSTLKIQRTERGDSAVYLCASSLNRAQGIQYFGAGTRLSVL.

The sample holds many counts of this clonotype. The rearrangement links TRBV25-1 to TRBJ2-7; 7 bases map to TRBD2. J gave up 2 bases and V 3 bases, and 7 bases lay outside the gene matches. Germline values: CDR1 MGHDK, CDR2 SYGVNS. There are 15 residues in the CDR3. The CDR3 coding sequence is TGTGCCAGCAGTGAGGAGGGAGGGATCACCTACGAGCAGTACTTC. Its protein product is CASSEEGGITYEQYF.

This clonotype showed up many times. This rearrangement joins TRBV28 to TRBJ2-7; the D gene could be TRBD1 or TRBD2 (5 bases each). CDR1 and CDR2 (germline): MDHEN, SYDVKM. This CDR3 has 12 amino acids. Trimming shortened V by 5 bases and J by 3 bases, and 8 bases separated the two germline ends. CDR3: CASSRDLYEQYF. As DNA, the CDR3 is TGTGCCAGCAGTAGGGACCTCTACGAGCAGTACTTC.

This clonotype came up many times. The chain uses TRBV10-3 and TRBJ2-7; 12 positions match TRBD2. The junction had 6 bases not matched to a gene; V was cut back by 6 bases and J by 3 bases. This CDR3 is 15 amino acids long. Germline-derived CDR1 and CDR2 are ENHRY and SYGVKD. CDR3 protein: CAIRTSGRGSYEQYF. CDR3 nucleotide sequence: TGTGCCATCAGGACTAGCGGGAGAGGAAGCTACGAGCAGTACTTC.

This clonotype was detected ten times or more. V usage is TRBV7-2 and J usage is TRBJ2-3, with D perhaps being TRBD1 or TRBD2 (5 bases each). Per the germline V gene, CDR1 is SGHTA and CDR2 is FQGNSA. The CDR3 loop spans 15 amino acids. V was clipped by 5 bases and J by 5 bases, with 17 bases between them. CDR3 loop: CASSPPRGTGDTQYF. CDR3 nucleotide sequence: TGTGCCAGCAGCCCGCCTCGGGGCACGGGAGATACGCAGTATTTT.

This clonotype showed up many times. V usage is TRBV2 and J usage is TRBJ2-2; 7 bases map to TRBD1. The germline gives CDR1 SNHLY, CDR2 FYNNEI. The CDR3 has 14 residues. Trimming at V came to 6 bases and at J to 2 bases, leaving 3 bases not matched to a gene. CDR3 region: CASRGDSNTGELFF. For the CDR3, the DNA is TGTGCCAGCAGAGGGGACAGTAACACCGGGGAGCTGTTTTTT.

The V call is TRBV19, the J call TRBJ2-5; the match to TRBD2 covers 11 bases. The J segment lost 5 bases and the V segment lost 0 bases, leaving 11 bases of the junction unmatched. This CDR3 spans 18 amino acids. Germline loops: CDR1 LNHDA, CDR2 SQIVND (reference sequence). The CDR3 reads CASSIDLTSGVSRETQYF. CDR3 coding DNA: TGTGCCAGTAGTATAGATCTGACTAGCGGGGTATCAAGGGAGACCCAGTACTTC.

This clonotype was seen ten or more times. The chain's CDR3 is CASRPGGGYGYTF. CDR3 nucleotide sequence: TGTGCCAGCAGGCCAGGGGGCGGGTATGGCTACACCTTC. The chain links TRBV7-6 to TRBJ1-2, with TRBD1 matching over 8 bases. Germline-derived CDR1 and CDR2 are SGHVS and FNYEAQ. The CDR3 length is 13 residues. V gave up 6 bases and J gave up 5 bases; unmatched junction bases: 5.

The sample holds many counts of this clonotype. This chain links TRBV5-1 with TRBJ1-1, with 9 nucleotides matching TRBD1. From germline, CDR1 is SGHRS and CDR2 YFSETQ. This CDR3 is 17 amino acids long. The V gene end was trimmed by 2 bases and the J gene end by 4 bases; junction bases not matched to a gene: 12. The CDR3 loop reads CASSFKTAGTGSTEAFF. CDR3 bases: TGCGCCAGCAGCTTCAAAACCGCCGGGACAGGGTCCACTGAAGCTTTCTTT.

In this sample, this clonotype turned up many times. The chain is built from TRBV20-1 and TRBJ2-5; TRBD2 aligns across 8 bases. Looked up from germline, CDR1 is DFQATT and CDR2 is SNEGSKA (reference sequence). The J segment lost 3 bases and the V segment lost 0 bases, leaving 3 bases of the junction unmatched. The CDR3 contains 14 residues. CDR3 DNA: TGCAGTGCTAGAGATCGCGGGGGGAAAGAGACCCAGTACTTC. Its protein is CSARDRGGKETQYF.